Presented here are 23 T cell receptor beta chains from one specimen sequenced in a study of T cell responses to AZD1222 COVID-19 vaccine. Here immunoSEQ multiplex PCR was the method, and the copy in TCRdb shows in-frame clones only, minus some. The sample shows about 120,000 clones, 90% to 95% of them seen only once. The sample consisted of peripheral blood, taken on day 0 of AZD1222 vaccination. The origin of the receptors is an adult in good health.

This clone came up once. The chain recombines TRBV4-2 with TRBJ1-4; TRBD1 might be the D (5 bases). V was trimmed by 2 bases and J by 8 bases, leaving 9 bases between them. The CDR3 contains 13 residues. CDR1 is LGHNA and CDR2 is YNFKEQ in the germline V gene. This chain's CDR3 is CASSQPGEEKLFF. The CDR3 DNA sequence: TGTGCCAGCAGCCAACCGGGGGAGGAAAAACTGTTTTTT.

The chain has TRBV5-6 and TRBJ1-2; 7 bases map to TRBD1. CDR1 SGHDT and CDR2 YYEEEE come from the germline V gene. CDR3 size: 14 residues. The V and J ends lost 1 base and 4 bases, in that order; junction bases with no gene match: 4. CDR3 nucleotide sequence: TGTGCCAGCAGCTTGATTCAGGGGGGCTATGGCTACACCTTC. It specifies CASSLIQGGYGYTF.

CDR3 sequence: CASSLQQGVAEAFF. In DNA, the CDR3 is TGTGCCAGCAGCTTACAACAGGGGGTCGCTGAAGCTTTCTTT. This chain joins TRBV7-2 and TRBJ1-1; 8 nucleotides agree with TRBD1. CDR3 length equals 14 residues. The germline CDR1 and CDR2 sequences are SGHTA and FQGNSA. V was pared by 2 bases and J by 6 bases, with 5 bases of the junction left unmatched.

This clone showed up just once. The V and J genes are TRBV5-6 and TRBJ2-7, with D perhaps assigned TRBD1 or TRBD2 (5 bases each). V was trimmed by 4 bases and J by 3 bases, leaving 14 bases between them. Germline CDR1 and CDR2: SGHDT and YYEEEE. This CDR3 comprises 14 residues. As DNA, the CDR3 is TGTGCCAGCAGCCCCCCGGGACGGAACTACGAGCAGTACTTC. It codes for CASSPPGRNYEQYF.

The rearrangement uses TRBV5-4 and TRBJ1-2; TRBD1 agrees at 9 bases. The CDR3 is 16 residues long. The germline V gene has CDR1 SGHNT and CDR2 YYREEE (reference sequence). With V trimmed by 4 bases and J by 8 bases, 15 bases remained unmatched. As DNA, the CDR3 is TGTGCCAGCAGCCGGATGGTCGGAGGGACAGGGAGCGGCTACACCTTC. Its protein product is CASSRMVGGTGSGYTF. Full variable domain (rest looked up from reference TRBV5-4 and TRBJ1-2): ETGVTQSPTHLIKTRGQQVTLRCSSQSGHNTVSWYQQALGQGPQFIFQYYREEENGRGNFPPRFSGLQFPNYSSELNVNALELDDSALYLCASSRMVGGTGSGYTFGSGTRLTVV.

DNA for the CDR3: TGTGCCAGCAGCTTCGCCTTCCAAGAGACCCAGTACTTC. Translated, it gives CASSFAFQETQYF. V usage is TRBV11-2 and J usage is TRBJ2-5; no firm D call. This CDR3 contains 13 residues. Germline-derived CDR1 and CDR2 are SGHAT and FQNNGV. Trimming left V 3 bases short and J 1 base short, with 6 bases between.

The V gene is TRBV30, the J gene TRBJ2-2; 8 bases match TRBD1. Germline CDR1 reads GTSNPN; CDR2 reads SVGIG (reference sequence). The V segment lost 2 bases and the J segment 3 bases; nucleotides outside the gene matches: 8. This CDR3 has 16 amino acids. The CDR3 sequence: CAWSRPGGLYTGELFF. The CDR3 bases are TGTGCCTGGAGTCGCCCAGGGGGCTTATACACCGGGGAGCTGTTTTTT.

This chain connects TRBV20-1 to TRBJ1-2, with D maybe TRBD1 (6 bases). The CDR3 has 11 amino acids. Germline-derived CDR1 and CDR2 are DFQATT and SNEGSKA (reference sequence). The V end lost 7 bases, the J end lost 8 bases, and 14 bases lay between the germline ends. Here the CDR3 DNA reads TGCAGTGGCAGGGGCGGAGGGGGCTACACCTTC. The encoded protein is CSGRGGGGYTF.

The rearrangement uses TRBV18 and TRBJ2-1; D uncertain. This CDR3 has 14 residues. V lost 1 base to trimming and J lost 4 bases, with 8 bases between them. Germline loops: CDR1 KGHSH, CDR2 LQKENI. As DNA, the CDR3 is TGTGCCAGCTCACCACGTTCAGGATACAATGAGCAGTTCTTC. It codes for CASSPRSGYNEQFF.

This rearrangement joins TRBV7-9 to TRBJ2-1; TRBD1 matches 9 bases. The CDR3 consists of 15 residues. V shed 5 bases, J shed 8 bases, and the junction held 10 bases outside the gene matches. Germline loops: CDR1 SEHNR, CDR2 FQNEAQ (reference sequence). The CDR3 nucleotides are TGTGCCAGCAGCCCCCGGGACAGGGTTGTCCATGAGCAGTTCTTC. This encodes CASSPRDRVVHEQFF.

V and J are TRBV7-9 and TRBJ1-2; TRBD1 might be the D (6 bases). The CDR3 has 11 amino acids. Trimming pared 11 bases from V and 4 bases from J, leaving 11 bases between. The germline gives CDR1 SEHNR, CDR2 FQNEAQ (reference sequence). CDR3 region: CAGETGYGYTF. The DNA of the CDR3 is TGTGCCGGCGAGACAGGCTATGGCTACACCTTC.

The chain couples TRBV15 to TRBJ2-6; TRBD1 aligns across 12 bases. Germline V gene sequence: CDR1 LNHNV, CDR2 YYDKDF (reference sequence). Losses at the gene ends were 3 bases for V and 0 bases for J; bases not matched to a gene: 6. The CDR3 is 19 amino acids. The CDR3 is CATSSPGQGAPSGANVLTF. In DNA form, the CDR3 reads TGTGCCACCAGCAGTCCGGGACAGGGGGCCCCCTCTGGGGCCAACGTCCTGACTTTC.

This chain uses TRBV30 with TRBJ2-2; 7 bases are shared with TRBD2. The CDR3 is 13 amino acids. J lost 7 bases, V lost 0 bases, and 2 bases had no gene match. Germline V gives CDR1 GTSNPN, CDR2 SVGIG (reference sequence). Here the CDR3 reads CAWSVRGGGELFF. The CDR3 bases are TGTGCCTGGAGTGTACGCGGGGGCGGGGAGCTGTTTTTT.

This sequence joins TRBV6-6 and TRBJ1-2, with 12 bases matching TRBD1. V shed 0 bases and J 8 bases; nucleotides not matched to a gene: 1. The CDR3 is 14 residues long. CDR1 is MNHNY, CDR2 SVGAGI, per germline (reference sequence). In DNA form, the CDR3 reads TGTGCCAGCAGTTACTCCGGGACAGGGGGCGGCTACACCTTC. It translates to CASSYSGTGGGYTF.

The chain uses TRBV6-5 and TRBJ1-6; tentative D call: TRBD1 (5 bases). The CDR3 loop spans 14 amino acids. Looked up from germline, CDR1 is MNHEY and CDR2 is SVGAGI. Trimming removed 8 bases from V and 8 bases from J, with 16 bases in between. The CDR3 reads CASLSSGPYSPLHF. CDR3 DNA sequence: TGTGCCAGCCTATCTTCGGGGCCTTATTCACCCCTCCACTTT.

The chain joins TRBV12-3 or TRBV12-4 to TRBJ1-5; no reliable D call. The V end was cut by 5 bases, the J end by 8 bases, with 13 bases between. CDR3 length: 13 residues. Here the CDR3 DNA reads TGTGCCAGCAGTCCTACTTCTTCTGAGCCCCAGCATTTT. It specifies CASSPTSSEPQHF.

The V call is TRBV6-1, the J call TRBJ2-7; possibly TRBD2 for D (5 bases). Per the germline V gene, CDR1 is MNHNS and CDR2 is SASEGT. The CDR3 extends over 16 amino acids. Deletions cut 4 bases from V and 5 bases from J, with 21 bases between. CDR3 nucleotide sequence: TGTGCCAGCAGTGGGGGAGACTACATCATTGGCGACGAGCAGTACTTC. This gives the protein CASSGGDYIIGDEQYF.

This chain connects TRBV19 to TRBJ2-7; D not resolved. The CDR3 covers 12 residues. Germline V gene lookup returns CDR1 LNHDA and CDR2 SQIVND (reference sequence). Trimming took off 2 bases at V and 6 bases at J, with 8 bases between the two ends. As DNA, the CDR3 is TGTGCCAGTAGTATACAGTCAGGCGAGCAGTACTTC. Its protein is CASSIQSGEQYF. The full variable domain, with the rest looked up from reference TRBV19 and TRBJ2-7, is DGGITQSPKYLFRKEGQNVTLSCEQNLNHDAMYWYRQDPGQGLRLIYYSQIVNDFQKGDIAEGYSVSREKKESFPLTVTSAQKNPTAFYLCASSIQSGEQYFGPGTRLTVT.

The chain joins TRBV5-1 to TRBJ1-2; TRBD1 agrees at 7 bases. There are 16 residues in the CDR3. Germline CDR1 is SGHRS and CDR2 is YFSETQ. J lost 5 bases, V lost 0 bases, and 10 bases had no gene match. The CDR3 sequence is CASSLADGQAVYGYTF. Here the CDR3 DNA reads TGCGCCAGCAGCTTGGCCGATGGACAGGCGGTTTATGGCTACACCTTC.

The chain recombines TRBV19 with TRBJ2-7; no clear D. The CDR3 contains 13 residues. Per the germline V gene, CDR1 is LNHDA and CDR2 is SQIVND (reference sequence). The V gene lost 0 bases and the J gene lost 2 bases, with 5 bases spanning the gap. The CDR3 loop is CASSIDVPYEQYF. The CDR3 DNA reads as TGTGCCAGTAGTATAGACGTACCCTACGAGCAGTACTTC.

This chain connects TRBV9 to TRBJ2-1; 12 nucleotides match TRBD2. V was pared by 4 bases and J by 6 bases, with 8 bases of the junction left unmatched. CDR1 is SGDLS, CDR2 YYNGEE, per germline. This CDR3 spans 16 amino acids. The CDR3 bases are TGTGCCAGCAGCACCAGTGGACTAGCGGGACTCAATGAGCAGTTCTTC. It yields the protein CASSTSGLAGLNEQFF.

The chain has TRBV29-1 and TRBJ1-1; D ambiguous. CDR1 SQVTM and CDR2 ANQGSEA come from the germline V gene. V was clipped by 1 base and J by 2 bases, with 8 bases between them. The CDR3 has 13 residues. In nucleotides, the CDR3 is TGCAGCGTTGAAGTGAACGGTAACACTGAAGCTTTCTTT. Residues: CSVEVNGNTEAFF.

V and J are TRBV19 and TRBJ1-2, with 7 bases lining up with TRBD1. There are 14 residues in the CDR3. V lost 5 bases and J lost 1; bases outside the gene matches: 4. The germline gives CDR1 LNHDA, CDR2 SQIVND (reference sequence). The CDR3, as DNA: TGTGCCAGTAGTCCCCGGGACAGTAACTATGGCTACACCTTC. Its translation: CASSPRDSNYGYTF.